These T cell receptor beta chains were read from a single sample in a study of cytomegalovirus exposure and HLA in healthy donors. Using immunoSEQ multiplex PCR, the repertoire was profiled, and TCRdb retains in-frame clones only, with some absent. The data hold fewer than 250,000 clones, with around 82% observed a single time. Material for sequencing was PBMCs. The receptors come from a woman younger than 45 in good health and CMV-seropositive. Both conserved end residues are part of each CDR3. Fields, in order: D gene, V gene, J gene, clone size, CDR3 protein, CDR3 DNA. A D gene is named only where the DNA matches it firmly. Size tells how often a clone was seen (once, few, many) or the class of an expanded clone, and some rows leave it out.

.	TRBV28	TRBJ2-3	.	CASSSRQIRKRTDTQYF	TGTGCCAGCAGTTCCCGTCAGATCCGTAAACGCACAGATACGCAGTATTTT
TRBD1	TRBV11-1	TRBJ2-1	.	CASLGTGRVEQFF	TGTGCCAGCCTCGGGACAGGAAGAGTTGAGCAGTTCTTC
.	TRBV5-5	TRBJ2-2	.	CASSIAARENTGELFF	TGTGCCAGCAGCATCGCTGCAAGAGAGAACACCGGGGAGCTGTTTTTT
TRBD1	TRBV18	TRBJ2-5	.	CASSRDRGEETQYF	TGTGCCAGCTCACGGGACAGGGGAGAGGAGACCCAGTACTTC
TRBD2	TRBV5-4	TRBJ2-1	once	CASSSYGLAGGYNEQFF	TGTGCCAGCAGCTCTTATGGACTAGCGGGGGGGTACAATGAGCAGTTCTTC
.	TRBV5-1	TRBJ2-7	.	CASSLGRLLSYEQYF	TGCGCCAGCAGCTTGGGGAGGCTCCTCTCCTACGAGCAGTACTTC
TRBD1	TRBV25-1	TRBJ2-1	.	CASAGTGGFVEQFF	TGTGCCAGCGCCGGGACAGGGGGCTTTGTTGAGCAGTTCTTC
TRBD1	TRBV9	TRBJ2-5	.	CASSERGGTGVIQTQYF	TGTGCCAGCAGTGAAAGGGGGGGGACAGGGGTCATTCAGACCCAGTACTTC
TRBD1	TRBV4-2	TRBJ1-4	once	CASSQEMDRGNEKLFF	TGTGCCAGCAGCCAAGAAATGGACAGGGGAAATGAAAAACTGTTTTTT
.	TRBV7-9	TRBJ1-2	few	CSSSSSVRQALGGGYTF	TGTTCCAGCAGCTCCTCCGTCCGGCAGGCGCTCGGGGGTGGCTACACCTTC
.	TRBV5-4	TRBJ2-3	.	CASSLQGTDTQYF	TGTGCCAGCAGCTTACAGGGCACAGATACGCAGTATTTT
.	TRBV2	TRBJ2-3	.	CASSVTTNTDTQYF	TGTGCCAGCAGCGTAACTACTAACACAGATACGCAGTATTTT
TRBD2	TRBV15	TRBJ2-2	.	CATSRAGGGEGGELFF	TGTGCCACCAGCAGAGCCGGGGGGGGAGAGGGCGGGGAGCTGTTTTTT
.	TRBV7-2	TRBJ2-7	.	CASSLDGPRVGYEQYF	TGTGCCAGCAGCTTAGATGGCCCTAGAGTCGGCTACGAGCAGTACTTC
TRBD1	TRBV5-6	TRBJ1-1	.	CASSADRVGTEAFF	TGTGCCAGCAGCGCGGACAGGGTGGGCACTGAAGCTTTCTTT
.	TRBV7-2	TRBJ2-7	.	CASSLRTATYEQYF	TGTGCCAGCAGCTTAAGGACAGCAACCTACGAGCAGTACTTC
.	TRBV11-3	TRBJ2-7	.	CASSLGPDSYEQYF	TGTGCCAGCAGCTTAGGTCCGGACAGCTACGAGCAGTACTTC
TRBD2	TRBV5-4	TRBJ2-7	.	CASSPGGGRSPYEQYF	TGTGCCAGCAGCCCTGGTGGCGGGAGGTCTCCCTACGAGCAGTACTTC
TRBD1	TRBV18	TRBJ1-2	.	CASSPSGQVANYGYTF	TGTGCCAGCTCACCATCAGGACAGGTAGCTAACTATGGCTACACCTTC
TRBD1	TRBV10-2	TRBJ1-1	.	CASGTAATEAFF	TGCGCCAGCGGGACAGCAGCCACTGAAGCTTTCTTT
TRBD1	TRBV5-1	TRBJ2-2	.	CASSSGTGVAGELFF	TGCGCCAGCAGCTCCGGGACAGGGGTAGCCGGGGAGCTGTTTTTT
TRBD1	TRBV5-4	TRBJ2-7	.	CASSPRTGDSYEQYF	TGTGCCAGCAGCCCCAGGACAGGGGACTCCTACGAGCAGTACTTC
TRBD1	TRBV2	TRBJ2-7	once	CASREQGVGYEQYF	TGTGCCAGCAGAGAGCAGGGGGTCGGCTACGAGCAGTACTTC
TRBD1	TRBV30	TRBJ2-5	.	CAFRQGPGQTQYF	TGTGCCTTCCGACAGGGTCCCGGCCAGACCCAGTACTTC
.	TRBV5-1	TRBJ2-2	.	CASSYYGQTGELFF	TGCGCCAGCAGCTACTATGGACAGACCGGGGAGCTGTTTTTT
.	TRBV5-1	TRBJ1-1	once	CASSSSGVGTEAFF	TGCGCCAGCAGCTCATCAGGGGTGGGGACTGAAGCTTTCTTT
.	TRBV2	TRBJ1-5	once	CASRKGGDSNQPQHF	TGTGCCAGCAGGAAAGGGGGGGACAGCAATCAGCCCCAGCATTTT
.	TRBV14	TRBJ2-7	.	CASSQGLFSEQYF	TGTGCCAGCAGCCAAGGACTATTCTCCGAGCAGTACTTC
TRBD1	TRBV6-6	TRBJ2-5	.	CASSGTGAKETQYF	TGTGCCTCTTCCGGGACAGGGGCGAAAGAGACCCAGTACTTC
TRBD2	TRBV28	TRBJ2-3	.	CATSGSSDTQYF	TGTGCCACCAGCGGGAGTTCGGATACGCAGTATTTT
TRBD2	TRBV5-6	TRBJ2-1	few	CASSFSTSLIPNEQFF	TGTGCCAGCAGCTTTTCGACTAGCCTCATACCCAATGAGCAGTTCTTC
.	TRBV7-9	TRBJ2-7	.	CASSPDMFKDYEQYF	TGTGCCAGCAGCCCTGACATGTTCAAAGACTACGAGCAGTACTTC
.	TRBV7-3	TRBJ1-1	.	CASSLGGGENTEAFF	TGTGCCAGCAGCTTGGGTGGAGGGGAAAACACTGAAGCTTTCTTT
.	TRBV30	TRBJ1-2	few	CAWTTTGNGYTF	TGTGCCTGGACAACAACAGGGAATGGCTACACCTTC
.	TRBV7-2	TRBJ2-7	.	CASSLGGYSYEQYF	TGTGCCAGCAGCTTGGGCGGGTACTCCTACGAGCAGTACTTC
.	TRBV19	TRBJ1-2	few	CASSDSVAGYTF	TGTGCCAGTAGTGACTCAGTGGCGGGCTACACCTTC
.	TRBV25-1	TRBJ1-4	.	CASRTTDNNEKLFF	TGTGCCAGCCGCACGACAGATAATAATGAAAAACTGTTTTTT
TRBD1	TRBV7-7	TRBJ2-7	.	CASSSGTGSYEQYF	TGTGCTAGCAGCTCCGGGACAGGTTCCTACGAGCAGTACTTC
TRBD2	TRBV9	TRBJ2-6	.	CASSARLAGVGGANVLTF	TGTGCCAGCAGCGCCCGACTAGCGGGAGTAGGAGGGGCCAACGTCCTGACTTTC
TRBD1	TRBV4-3	TRBJ1-4	.	CASSSGQGYEKLFF	TGCGCCAGCAGCTCAGGACAGGGGTATGAAAAACTGTTTTTT
TRBD1	TRBV6-1	TRBJ1-1	few	CASSARQGRNTEAFF	TGTGCCAGCAGTGCCCGACAGGGGAGGAACACTGAAGCTTTCTTT
.	TRBV7-8	TRBJ1-1	.	CASSLAARGPEAFF	TGTGCCAGCAGCTTAGCGGCCCGAGGGCCTGAAGCTTTCTTT
.	TRBV11-2	TRBJ2-7	.	CASSFVVAGSLDSSYEQYF	TGTGCCAGCAGCTTCGTGGTTGCCGGGAGCCTAGACAGCTCCTACGAGCAGTACTTC
.	TRBV30	TRBJ2-5	.	CAWSRTYETQYF	TGTGCCTGGAGTCGGACTTATGAGACCCAGTACTTC
.	TRBV28	TRBJ1-3	.	CASSLPGSSSGNTIYF	TGTGCCAGCAGTTTACCAGGGTCGAGCTCTGGAAACACCATATATTTT
TRBD2	TRBV6-1	TRBJ2-2	.	CASSVAQGGLALNTGELFF	TGTGCCAGCAGTGTTGCTCAAGGAGGACTAGCGCTCAACACCGGGGAGCTGTTTTTT
.	TRBV5-1	TRBJ1-1	once	CASSLVGTPNTEAFF	TGCGCCAGCAGCTTGGTAGGGACACCGAACACTGAAGCTTTCTTT
TRBD1	TRBV4-1	TRBJ1-1	.	CASSPGQGYTEAFF	TGCGCCAGCAGCCCCGGACAGGGGTACACTGAAGCTTTCTTT
TRBD1	TRBV5-5	TRBJ2-5	few	CASSYRGLDQETQYF	TGTGCCAGCAGCTACAGGGGGCTTGATCAAGAGACCCAGTACTTC
.	TRBV10-3	TRBJ2-5	.	CAISPGVTETQYF	TGTGCCATCTCACCGGGGGTGACAGAGACCCAGTACTTC
.	TRBV4-1	TRBJ1-1	few	CASSQGKGADTEAFF	TGCGCCAGCAGCCAAGGCAAAGGGGCCGACACTGAAGCTTTCTTT